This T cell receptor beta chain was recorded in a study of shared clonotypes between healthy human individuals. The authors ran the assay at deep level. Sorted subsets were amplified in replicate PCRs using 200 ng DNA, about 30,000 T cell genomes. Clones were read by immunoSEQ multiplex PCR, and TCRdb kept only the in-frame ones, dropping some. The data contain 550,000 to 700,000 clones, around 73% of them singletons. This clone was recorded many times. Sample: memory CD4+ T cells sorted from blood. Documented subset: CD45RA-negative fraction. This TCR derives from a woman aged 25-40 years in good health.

The CDR3 DNA sequence: TGTGCCAGCAGTTACGATTCCGCTAGCGGGAGCGAGCAGTACTTC. This encodes CASSYDSASGSEQYF. This chain joins TRBV6-5 and TRBJ2-7; 10 bases align to TRBD2. CDR1 is MNHEY and CDR2 is SVGAGI in the germline V gene. The CDR3 runs 15 residues. V trimming: 2 bases; J trimming: 6 bases; junction bases outside the gene matches: 7.